This passage covers 18 T cell receptor beta chains from one sample sequenced in a study of shared T cell receptors in the human thymus. Measured with immunoSEQ multiplex PCR; TCRdb has only the in-frame clones, and not every one. The data hold hundreds of thousands of clones, with around 87% observed a single time. The data were also submitted as part of a second study, on human thymus T cells.

The sequenced sample consisted of thymocytes. Receptors originate from a boy less than two years old with a congenital heart defect.

This clone was observed a handful of times. This chain uses TRBV19 with TRBJ2-4; 9 bases align to TRBD2. The CDR3 length is 16 residues. V was clipped by 3 bases and J by 0 bases; unmatched bases: 3. Germline CDR1 is LNHDA and CDR2 is SQIVND (reference sequence). In DNA form, the CDR3 reads TGTGCCAGTAGTATTCTAGCGGGAAGAGCCAAAAACATTCAGTACTTC. Translated: CASSILAGRAKNIQYF. Filled out from reference TRBV19 and TRBJ2-4, the complete variable domain reads DGGITQSPKYLFRKEGQNVTLSCEQNLNHDAMYWYRQDPGQGLRLIYYSQIVNDFQKGDIAEGYSVSREKKESFPLTVTSAQKNPTAFYLCASSILAGRAKNIQYFGAGTRLSVL.

The chain is built from TRBV5-6 and TRBJ2-3; 11 bases are shared with TRBD2. Losses at the gene ends were 0 bases for V and 6 bases for J; bases not matched to a gene: 6. There are 16 residues in the CDR3. CDR1 and CDR2 from the germline V gene are SGHDT and YYEEEE. The CDR3 reads CASSLVLAGDWDTQYF. In DNA form, the CDR3 reads TGTGCCAGCAGCTTGGTACTAGCGGGAGATTGGGATACGCAGTATTTT.

The CDR3 coding sequence is TGTGCCAGCAGTTACTCACGACTAGCGGAGAAATCGTCCGATACGCAGTATTTT. Its translation: CASSYSRLAEKSSDTQYF. V and J are TRBV6-7 and TRBJ2-3; 9 nucleotides align to TRBD2. TRBV6-7 qualifies as an ORF whose function is uncertain. The CDR3 totals 18 residues. The V gene end was trimmed by 0 bases and the J gene end by 6 bases; junction bases not matched to a gene: 13.

CDR3 DNA sequence: TGTGCCTGCGGGGAGACCGGGGAGCTGTTTTTT. It specifies CACGETGELFF. The V and J genes are TRBV30 and TRBJ2-2; the D gene is possibly TRBD2 (5 bases). The CDR3 has 11 amino acids. Trimming cost V 6 bases and J 5 bases, with 7 bases left between them. Per germline, CDR1 GTSNPN and CDR2 SVGIG (reference sequence).

This chain links TRBV14 with TRBJ2-3; a possible D gene is TRBD2 (6 bases). V lost 0 bases to trimming and J lost 4 bases, with 11 bases between them. Per germline, CDR1 SGHDN and CDR2 FVKESK. The CDR3 covers 15 residues. This CDR3 reads CASSQDRRGPDTQYF. The CDR3 DNA reads as TGTGCCAGCAGCCAAGATCGGAGGGGCCCAGATACGCAGTATTTT.

The chain is built from TRBV7-9 and TRBJ2-7; perhaps TRBD2 as D (5 bases). Germline CDR1 reads SEHNR; CDR2 reads FQNEAQ (reference sequence). The CDR3 covers 15 residues. Trimming cost V 7 bases and J 2 bases, with 18 bases left between them. The CDR3 sequence: CASTDDGERTYEQYF. The CDR3, as DNA: TGTGCCAGCACCGACGATGGGGAGCGCACCTACGAGCAGTACTTC. The full variable domain, with the rest looked up from reference TRBV7-9 and TRBJ2-7, is DTGVSQNPRHKITKRGQNVTFRCDPISEHNRLYWYRQTLGQGPEFLTYFQNEAQLEKSRLLSDRFSAERPKGSFSTLEIQRTEQGDSAMYLCASTDDGERTYEQYFGPGTRLTVT.

This chain uses TRBV4-3 with TRBJ2-2; D gene uncertain. Per the germline V gene, CDR1 is LGHNA and CDR2 is YSLEER. The CDR3 extends over 16 amino acids. Trimming removed 1 base from V and 4 bases from J, with 13 bases in between. The CDR3: CASSQVKYGFTGELFF. CDR3 in DNA: TGCGCCAGCAGCCAAGTGAAGTACGGTTTCACCGGGGAGCTGTTTTTT.

The chain employs TRBV29-1 and TRBJ2-1, with 15 bases identical to TRBD2. The ends lost 7 bases at V and 8 bases at J; junction bases unmatched: 6. Per the germline V gene, CDR1 is SQVTM and CDR2 is ANQGSEA. The CDR3 is made up of 14 amino acids. CDR3 protein: CSGLGLAGGDEQFF. CDR3 DNA sequence: TGCAGCGGGCTAGGACTAGCGGGAGGGGATGAGCAGTTCTTC.

To note about this clone: This sample includes further DNA sequences coding for the same CDR3. V is TRBV4-1 and J is TRBJ2-7; D may be TRBD2 (6 bases). Germline V gene data show CDR1 as MGHRA and CDR2 as YSYEKL. This CDR3 region has 13 residues. Between the trimmed V and J ends, which lost 2 bases and 4 bases, there was a span of 9 bases. The CDR3 loop reads CASSQTGTYEQYF. The DNA for the CDR3 is TGCGCCAGCAGCCAAACCGGGACTTACGAGCAGTACTTC.

The chain combines TRBV5-1 with TRBJ2-2; the D gene is possibly TRBD2 (5 bases). The CDR3 is 15 residues long. Germline V CDR1 and CDR2: SGHRS, YFSETQ. Trimming took off 2 bases at V and 5 bases at J, with 13 bases between the two ends. CDR3 sequence reads: CASSLKLRVTGELFF. CDR3 DNA sequence: TGCGCCAGCAGCTTAAAGTTGAGGGTGACCGGGGAGCTGTTTTTT.

The V call is TRBV28, the J call TRBJ2-7, with D possibly TRBD1 on 5 matching bases. Trimming pared 5 bases from V and 3 bases from J, leaving 14 bases between. CDR1 is MDHEN, CDR2 SYDVKM, per germline. CDR3 length: 14 residues. CDR3 amino acids: CASSPQGHDYEQYF. CDR3 in DNA: TGTGCCAGCAGTCCTCAGGGCCACGACTACGAGCAGTACTTC.

The chain couples TRBV6-6 to TRBJ2-7; maybe TRBD1 (6 bases). V gave up 4 bases and J gave up 1 base, with 11 bases separating them. This CDR3 is built from 14 residues. CDR1 is MNHNY and CDR2 is SVGAGI in the germline V gene (reference sequence). CDR3 nucleotide sequence: TGTGCCAGCAGTTCACGGGACACTTCCTACGAGCAGTACTTC. This encodes CASSSRDTSYEQYF.

J is TRBJ1-1 and V is TRBV5-4; 9 bases match TRBD1. Trimming took 4 bases from V and 1 from J; bases not matched to a gene: 5. Germline CDR1 and CDR2: SGHNT and YYREEE (reference sequence). The CDR3 length is 15 residues. In DNA form, the CDR3 reads TGTGCCAGCAGCCTGGACAGGGGCTGGAACACTGAAGCTTTCTTT. It encodes CASSLDRGWNTEAFF.

V gene TRBV7-9 combines with J gene TRBJ2-7, with D possibly matching TRBD2 (5 bases). V was trimmed by 2 bases and J by 4 bases, leaving 18 bases between them. The V gene's germline CDR1 is SEHNR and CDR2 FQNEAQ (reference sequence). The CDR3 extends over 16 amino acids. The CDR3 sequence is CASSLIGEPLGYEQYF. The DNA for the CDR3 is TGTGCCAGCAGCTTAATCGGGGAGCCTCTGGGGTACGAGCAGTACTTC.

The CDR3 region has the DNA TGCGCCAGCAGCCAAGATGCAGGGCGAGAGACCCAGTACTTC. It is translated as CASSQDAGRETQYF. The rearrangement uses TRBV4-3 and TRBJ2-5; D may be TRBD1 (5 bases). CDR1 and CDR2 (germline): LGHNA, YSLEER. The CDR3 is 14 residues long. V was clipped by 0 bases and J by 4 bases, with 9 bases between them.

The gene calls are TRBV12-5 and TRBJ2-7, with D possibly TRBD2 on 7 matching bases. Trimming shortened V by 0 bases and J by 2 bases, and 14 bases separated the two germline ends. The germline V gene has CDR1 LGHNT and CDR2 FRNRAP. CDR3 size: 16 residues. CDR3 amino acids: CASGLVLTGGPYEQYF. CDR3 coding DNA: TGTGCTAGTGGTTTGGTACTTACCGGGGGGCCCTACGAGCAGTACTTC.

The chain employs TRBV4-3 and TRBJ2-1, with TRBD2 matching over 10 bases. V gave up 6 bases and J gave up 6 bases; unmatched junction bases: 2. Germline V gene sequence: CDR1 LGHNA, CDR2 YSLEER. There are 13 residues in the CDR3. CDR3: CASSRTSGNEQFF. DNA of the CDR3: TGCGCCAGCAGTCGGACTAGCGGCAATGAGCAGTTCTTC.

This chain joins TRBV6-1 and TRBJ2-7; 7 bases line up with TRBD2. After removal of 3 bases from V and 1 base from J, the junction contained 12 bases not matched to a gene. Germline CDR1 reads MNHNS; CDR2 reads SASEGT. The CDR3 runs to 17 residues. CDR3 protein: CASSEGGDRDFSYEQYF. As DNA, the CDR3 is TGTGCCAGCAGTGAGGGGGGGGACCGGGACTTTTCCTACGAGCAGTACTTC.